This T cell receptor beta chain derives from a study of blood T cell repertoires in COVID-19. About the study: Acute and convalescent COVID-19 specimens originated in the United States, Italy and Spain. The cDNA or gDNA used as material had been derived from T cells, B-cell-depleted T cells, or PBMCs.

In germline, CDR1 is SEHNR, CDR2 FQNEAQ (reference sequence). Trimming cost V 3 bases and J 0 bases, with 9 bases left between them. The CDR3 extends over 15 amino acids. In the original analysis: How many nucleated cells were present was estimated from reference gene primer amplification. This table comes from immunoSEQ multiplex PCR, and its TCRdb copy is limited to in-frame clones, with some not included. V and J calls and clone size are given by that table; D and trimming were obtained from the DNA. The sample yields about 210,000 clones, 65% to 85% seen once. Sample: peripheral blood. The chain recombines TRBV7-9 with TRBJ2-1; TRBD2 is a possible D gene (5 bases). This TCR came from a woman aged 50 to 60 with acute or convalescent COVID-19. CDR3 nucleotide sequence: TGTGCCAGCAGCTTCAGCGGTAGCTCCTACAATGAGCAGTTCTTC. Amino acids: CASSFSGSSYNEQFF.